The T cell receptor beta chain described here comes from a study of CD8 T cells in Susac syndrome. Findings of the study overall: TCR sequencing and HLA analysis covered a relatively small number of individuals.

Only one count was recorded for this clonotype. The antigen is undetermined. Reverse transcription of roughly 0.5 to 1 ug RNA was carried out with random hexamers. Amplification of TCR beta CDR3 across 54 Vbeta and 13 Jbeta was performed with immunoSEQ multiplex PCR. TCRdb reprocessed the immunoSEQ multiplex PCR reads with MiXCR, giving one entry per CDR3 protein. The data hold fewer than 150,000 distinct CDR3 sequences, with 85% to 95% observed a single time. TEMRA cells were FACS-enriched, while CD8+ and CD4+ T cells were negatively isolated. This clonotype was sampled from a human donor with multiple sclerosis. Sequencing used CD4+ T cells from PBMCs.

CDR3 nucleotide sequence: TGTGCCAGCAGGTGGACCGGCAATTCACCCCTCCACTTT. This gives the protein CASRWTGNSPLHF. The chain carries TRBV7-9 and TRBJ1-6; D remains unclear. The length of the CDR3 is 13 residues. V gave up 6 bases and J gave up 7 bases, with 10 bases separating them. Germline CDR1 and CDR2: SEHNR and FQNEAQ (reference sequence).